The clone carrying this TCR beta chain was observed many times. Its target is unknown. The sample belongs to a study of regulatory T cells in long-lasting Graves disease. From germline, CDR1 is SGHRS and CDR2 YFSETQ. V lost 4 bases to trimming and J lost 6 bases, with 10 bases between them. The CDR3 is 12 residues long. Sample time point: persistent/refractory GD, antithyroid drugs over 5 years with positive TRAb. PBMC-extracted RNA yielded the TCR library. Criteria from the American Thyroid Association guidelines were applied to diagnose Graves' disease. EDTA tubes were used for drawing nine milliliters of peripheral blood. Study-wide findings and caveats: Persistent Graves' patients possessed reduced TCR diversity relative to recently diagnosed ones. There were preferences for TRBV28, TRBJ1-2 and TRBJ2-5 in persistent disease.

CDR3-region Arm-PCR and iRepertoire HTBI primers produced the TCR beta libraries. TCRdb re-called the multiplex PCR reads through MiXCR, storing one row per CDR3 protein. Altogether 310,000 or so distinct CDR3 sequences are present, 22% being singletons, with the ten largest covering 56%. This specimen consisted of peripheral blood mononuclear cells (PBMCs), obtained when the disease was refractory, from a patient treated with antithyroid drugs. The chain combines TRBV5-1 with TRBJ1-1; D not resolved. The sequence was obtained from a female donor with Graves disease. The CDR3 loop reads CASSVEGSEAFF. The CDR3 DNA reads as TGCGCCAGCAGCGTTGAGGGCTCTGAAGCTTTCTTT.